This TCR beta chain was observed in a study of T cells in Graves' hyperthyroidism and ophthalmopathy. Amplified TCR beta CDR3 regions came from RNA transcripts. HTBI primers were the set used in a first-round RT-PCR of the TCR CDR3. A single record per CDR3 protein comes from TCRdb applying MiXCR to the multiplex PCR reads. The sample lists about 590,000 distinct CDR3 sequences; 15% to 17% were seen once. Findings and limits, study-wide: Most thyroid clonotypes with frequency above 0.001 were detected in blood.

The table lists this clonotype with a few counts. Its antigen is still unknown. No progression to ophthalmopathy during 18 months of follow-up defined stable disease. Lactation, pregnancy, other autoimmune disease or uncontrolled infection excluded patients. The sequenced material came from blood. The receptor's source is a woman aged 25 to 45 with Graves' hyperthyroidism.

The CDR3 coding sequence is TGTGCCAGCACCCATTCAACCGGACTAGCGGGAGGAGATACGCAGTATTTT. Translating gives CASTHSTGLAGGDTQYF. The chain has TRBV12-3 or TRBV12-4 and TRBJ2-3; 14 positions match TRBD2. CDR3 length: 17 residues. V gave up 7 bases and J gave up 5 bases; unmatched junction bases: 11.